The 10 T cell receptor beta chains given below trace back to one sample, sequenced in a study of blood T cell repertoires in COVID-19. The assay was immunoSEQ multiplex PCR, and TCRdb's table has in-frame clones only and misses some. The repertoire holds around 100,000 clones, 80% to 90% seen once, with about 1.3% in the top ten. The sample consisted of peripheral blood. These receptor sequences come from a man in his forties or fifties with acute or convalescent COVID-19.

CDR3 sequence reads: CASSQDFVLAGGGEQFF. DNA for the CDR3: TGTGCCAGCAGCCAAGATTTCGTACTAGCGGGGGGAGGCGAGCAGTTCTTC. This sequence joins TRBV4-2 and TRBJ2-1, with TRBD2 identical over 12 bases. The CDR3 length is 17 residues. V shed 0 bases, J shed 10 bases, and the junction held 10 bases outside the gene matches. CDR1 LGHNA and CDR2 YNFKEQ come from the germline V gene.

V gene TRBV7-6 combines with J gene TRBJ1-4; a possible D gene is TRBD1 (5 bases). V was cut by 2 bases and J by 3 bases, with 16 bases left in between. The CDR3 covers 17 residues. Germline CDR1 reads SGHVS; CDR2 reads FNYEAQ. The CDR3 coding sequence is TGTGCCAGCAGCTTAACTGCACAGGCTATGGCTAATGAAAAACTGTTTTTT. Protein product: CASSLTAQAMANEKLFF. Variable domain in full (rest from reference TRBV7-6 and TRBJ1-4): GAGVSQSPRYKVTKRGQDVALRCDPISGHVSLYWYRQALGQGPEFLTYFNYEAQQDKSGLPNDRFSAERPEGSISTLTIQRTEQRDSAMYRCASSLTAQAMANEKLFFGSGTQLSVL.

The chain uses TRBV6-6 and TRBJ1-4; no reliable D call. The CDR3 is 14 amino acids. Germline-derived CDR1 and CDR2 are MNHNY and SVGAGI (reference sequence). V was cut by 4 bases and J by 4 bases, with 10 bases left in between. In DNA, the CDR3 is TGTGCCAGCAGTTTCCGGGAATTTAATGAAAAACTGTTTTTT. This gives the protein CASSFREFNEKLFF.

This clone was seen once. At the DNA level, this CDR3 is encoded by other sequences in the same sample as well. The CDR3 DNA follows: TGTGCCAGCGGAGCCCTGGGGGCTGGAGCCCAGCATTTT. This sequence encodes CASGALGAGAQHF. The chain couples TRBV2 to TRBJ1-5; D is perhaps TRBD1 (6 bases). V lost 8 bases and J 11 bases, leaving 19 bases between the germline ends. Germline V gene data show CDR1 as SNHLY and CDR2 as FYNNEI. This CDR3 comprises 13 residues.

The chain employs TRBV14 and TRBJ2-7; 9 bases match TRBD2. The CDR3 is 15 amino acids. V shed 4 bases and J 4 bases; nucleotides not matched to a gene: 8. CDR1 SGHDN and CDR2 FVKESK come from the germline V gene. As DNA, the CDR3 is TGTGCCAGCAGCCTTCAAAGCGGGGGGTTATACGAGCAGTACTTC. Translating it yields CASSLQSGGLYEQYF. The complete variable domain, with remaining parts taken from reference TRBV14 and TRBJ2-7, reads EAGVTQFPSHSVIEKGQTVTLRCDPISGHDNLYWYRRVMGKEIKFLLHFVKESKQDESGMPNNRFLAERTGGTYSTLKVQPAELEDSGVYFCASSLQSGGLYEQYFGPGTRLTVT.

The V and J genes are TRBV9 and TRBJ1-2, with D possibly matching TRBD1 (6 bases). CDR3 length: 15 residues. The germline V and J ends were trimmed by 7 bases and 3 bases, with 19 bases remaining between them. Germline lookup yields CDR1 SGDLS and CDR2 YYNGEE. This CDR3 reads CASSGQRLKDYGYTF. CDR3 DNA: TGTGCCAGCTCCGGACAGAGACTGAAAGACTATGGCTACACCTTC. The full variable domain, with the rest looked up from reference TRBV9 and TRBJ1-2, is DSGVTQTPKHLITATGQRVTLRCSPRSGDLSVYWYQQSLDQGLQFLIQYYNGEERAKGNILERFSAQQFPDLHSELNLSSLELGDSALYFCASSGQRLKDYGYTFGSGTRLTVV.

This chain links TRBV5-1 with TRBJ2-1, with 11 bases identical to TRBD2. The J segment lost 7 bases and the V segment lost 3 bases, leaving 3 bases of the junction unmatched. Germline assignment: CDR1 SGHRS and CDR2 YFSETQ. The CDR3 covers 14 residues. Here the CDR3 DNA reads TGCGCCAGCAGCTACTTAGCGGGAGGGAATGAGCAGTTCTTC. Residues: CASSYLAGGNEQFF.

As for this clone: This CDR3 is also generated by other DNA sequences in the sample. The chain combines TRBV10-3 with TRBJ2-3, with TRBD2 matching 9 bases. Germline V lookup: CDR1 ENHRY, CDR2 SYGVKD. The CDR3 runs to 15 residues. With 6 bases clipped from V and 0 bases from J, the junction kept 4 bases outside the gene matches. For the CDR3, the DNA is TGTGCCATCAGCCTCGCGGGAGGGAGCACAGATACGCAGTATTTT. Translated, it gives CAISLAGGSTDTQYF.

This clone was detected a few times. The chain employs TRBV7-2 and TRBJ2-5; 7 bases are shared with TRBD2. CDR1 and CDR2 from the germline V gene are SGHTA and FQGNSA. The CDR3 sequence is 13 residues long. V lost 3 bases and J lost 5; bases outside the gene matches: 3. CDR3 amino acids: CASSFGGYETQYF. As DNA, the CDR3 is TGTGCCAGCAGCTTCGGGGGGTATGAGACCCAGTACTTC.

This sequence joins TRBV18 and TRBJ2-1; TRBD2 agrees at 13 bases. From germline, CDR1 is KGHSH and CDR2 LQKENI. CDR3 length: 16 amino acids. After removal of 3 bases from V and 5 bases from J, the junction contained 4 bases not matched to a gene. The CDR3 loop is CASSPPGTSGNNEQFF. CDR3 bases: TGTGCCAGCTCACCGCCCGGGACTAGCGGGAACAATGAGCAGTTCTTC. Based on the CDR3 plus reference TRBV18 and TRBJ2-1, the full variable domain is NAGVMQNPRHLVRRRGQEARLRCSPMKGHSHVYWYRQLPEEGLKFMVYLQKENIIDESGMPKERFSAEFPKEGPSILRIQQVVRGDSAAYFCASSPPGTSGNNEQFFGPGTRLTVL.